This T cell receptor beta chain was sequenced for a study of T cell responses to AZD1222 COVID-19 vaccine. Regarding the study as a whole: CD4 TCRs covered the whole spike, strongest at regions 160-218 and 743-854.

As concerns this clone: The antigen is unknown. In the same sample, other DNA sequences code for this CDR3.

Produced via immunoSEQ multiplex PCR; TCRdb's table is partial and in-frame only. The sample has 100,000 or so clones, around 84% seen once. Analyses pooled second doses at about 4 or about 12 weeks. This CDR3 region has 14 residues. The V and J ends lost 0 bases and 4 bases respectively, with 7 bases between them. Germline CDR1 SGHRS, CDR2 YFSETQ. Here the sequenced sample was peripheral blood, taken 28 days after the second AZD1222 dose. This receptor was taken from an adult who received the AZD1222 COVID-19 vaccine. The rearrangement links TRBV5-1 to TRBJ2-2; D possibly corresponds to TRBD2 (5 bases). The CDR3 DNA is TGCGCCAGCAGCTTGGCTGCGGGCACCGGGGAGCTGTTTTTT. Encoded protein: CASSLAAGTGELFF. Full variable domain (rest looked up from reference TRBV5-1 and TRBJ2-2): KAGVTQTPRYLIKTRGQQVTLSCSPISGHRSVSWYQQTPGQGLQFLFEYFSETQRNKGNFPGRFSGRQFSNSRSEMNVSTLELGDSALYLCASSLAAGTGELFFGEGSRLTVL.